These 24 T cell receptor beta chains originate from one sample sequenced in a study of blood T cell repertoires in COVID-19. TCRdb's copy holds only in-frame clones and misses some; the assay was immunoSEQ multiplex PCR. The data hold around 66,000 clones, with about 82% observed a single time. The sequencing input was peripheral blood. Receptors were obtained from a human donor in a cohort sampled during active COVID-19.

This chain connects TRBV19 to TRBJ2-2, with TRBD2 matching over 8 bases. Germline assignment: CDR1 LNHDA and CDR2 SQIVND (reference sequence). After removal of 5 bases from V and 4 bases from J, the junction contained 12 bases not matched to a gene. The CDR3 contains 17 residues. In nucleotides, the CDR3 is TGTGCCAGTAGTCACCAGGGACTAGGTACGCGCACCGGGGAGCTGTTTTTT. Translating gives CASSHQGLGTRTGELFF.

The rearrangement uses TRBV19 and TRBJ1-4; 11 bases are shared with TRBD1. The CDR3 length is 18 residues. CDR1 LNHDA and CDR2 SQIVND come from the germline V gene (reference sequence). V was pared by 7 bases and J by 7 bases, with 17 bases of the junction left unmatched. The CDR3 DNA reads TGTGCCAGTAATCCCCGGAGGACAGGGGGCCCTTTTGCTGAAAAACTGTTTTTT. This sequence encodes CASNPRRTGGPFAEKLFF.

The chain has TRBV20-1 and TRBJ1-2, with a tentative D call TRBD1 (5 bases). The V and J ends lost 6 bases and 8 bases respectively, with 13 bases between them. The CDR3 has 11 amino acids. CDR1 and CDR2 from the germline V gene are DFQATT and SNEGSKA (reference sequence). CDR3 region: CSARWGEGYTF. In DNA, the CDR3 is TGCAGTGCCAGGTGGGGGGAAGGCTACACCTTC.

This chain uses TRBV11-2 with TRBJ2-5; 9 bases fit TRBD2. The CDR3 length is 16 residues. Germline CDR1 reads SGHAT; CDR2 reads FQNNGV. With V trimmed by 5 bases and J by 0 bases, 7 bases remained unmatched. In nucleotides, the CDR3 is TGTGCCAGCAGCCTCCGACTAGCGGCGTACCAAGAGACCCAGTACTTC. This translates into CASSLRLAAYQETQYF.

The chain joins TRBV7-3 to TRBJ2-2; D is undetermined. The CDR3 has 16 residues. The ends were cut back, 0 bases at V and 6 bases at J, with 14 bases in the middle. From germline, CDR1 is SGHTA and CDR2 FQGTGA. CDR3 nucleotides: TGTGCCAGCAGCTTAACGTCTGGGCGCAACCCCGGGGAGCTGTTTTTT. Protein product: CASSLTSGRNPGELFF. The variable domain in full, completed from reference TRBV7-3 and TRBJ2-2, reads GAGVSQTPSNKVTEKGKYVELRCDPISGHTALYWYRQSLGQGPEFLIYFQGTGAADDSGLPNDRFFAVRPEGSVSTLKIQRTERGDSAVYLCASSLTSGRNPGELFFGEGSRLTVL.

The chain couples TRBV6-6 to TRBJ2-1; no reliable D call. The V end lost 8 bases, the J end lost 0 bases, and 17 bases lay between the germline ends. The CDR3 has 16 amino acids. The germline CDR1 and CDR2 sequences are MNHNY and SVGAGI (reference sequence). CDR3 amino acids: CASFTGRLSSYNEQFF. Written as DNA, the CDR3 is TGTGCCAGCTTCACGGGTCGACTCAGCTCCTACAATGAGCAGTTCTTC.

This chain uses TRBV7-2 with TRBJ2-4; no firm D call. V lost 2 bases and J 1 base, leaving 9 bases between the germline ends. CDR1 is SGHTA and CDR2 is FQGNSA in the germline V gene. The CDR3 loop spans 15 amino acids. CDR3: CASSLLPPAKNIQYF. The CDR3 region has the DNA TGTGCCAGCAGCTTACTCCCTCCGGCCAAAAACATTCAGTACTTC.

The V call is TRBV3-1 (or the pseudogene TRBV3-2), the J call TRBJ1-2; D not certain. CDR1 LGHDT and CDR2 YNNKEL come from the germline V gene (reference sequence). Trimming took 1 base from V and 7 from J, leaving 7 bases between them. This CDR3 comprises 12 residues. CDR3 bases: TGTGCCAGCAGCCAAGCCCAGGCTGGCTACACCTTC. Translation: CASSQAQAGYTF.

This chain joins TRBV24-1 and TRBJ1-4; D might be TRBD1 (5 bases). Trimming cost V 4 bases and J 0 bases, with 11 bases left between them. The CDR3 sequence is 16 residues long. Looked up from germline, CDR1 is KGHDR and CDR2 is SFDVKD. The CDR3 reads CATSERTGATNEKLFF. The CDR3 DNA is TGTGCCACCAGTGAAAGAACAGGCGCAACTAATGAAAAACTGTTTTTT.

This chain joins TRBV30 and TRBJ2-7, with D tentatively TRBD1 (6 bases). This CDR3 spans 13 amino acids. V lost 6 bases and J lost 0, with 12 bases in between. CDR1 is GTSNPN and CDR2 is SVGIG in the germline V gene (reference sequence). In DNA, the CDR3 is TGTGCCTGCACGACAGGCCCCTCCTACGAGCAGTACTTC. This sequence encodes CACTTGPSYEQYF.

The V gene is TRBV7-9, the J gene TRBJ2-5, with 12 bases identical to TRBD2. The CDR3 loop spans 15 amino acids. Germline V lookup: CDR1 SEHNR, CDR2 FQNEAQ (reference sequence). V was clipped by 5 bases and J by 1 base; unmatched bases: 2. CDR3 coding DNA: TGTGCCAGCAGCACTAGCGGGAGGCGCCAAGAGACCCAGTACTTC. Translating it yields CASSTSGRRQETQYF.

This clone was counted a few times. The V and J genes are TRBV6-5 and TRBJ2-3; 10 bases match TRBD1. The CDR3 sequence is 14 residues long. The V gene's germline CDR1 is MNHEY and CDR2 SVGAGI. V dropped 6 bases and J dropped 11; count of bases not matched to a gene: 11. The CDR3 loop is CASSRDRGTSEQYF. In DNA form, the CDR3 reads TGTGCCAGCAGCCGGGACAGGGGCACTTCTGAGCAGTATTTT.

The J gene is TRBJ2-1, the V gene TRBV6-2 or TRBV6-3; 8 bases are a match to TRBD2. Germline V gene lookup returns CDR1 MNHEY and CDR2 SVGEGT. V was clipped by 2 bases and J by 4 bases; unmatched bases: 7. CDR3 length equals 16 residues. The CDR3 region has the DNA TGTGCCAGCAGTTACGAGTCTAGCGGGCCATACAATGAGCAGTTCTTC. Protein product: CASSYESSGPYNEQFF.

CDR3 sequence reads: CASSELGRAQHF. CDR3 in DNA: TGTGCCAGCAGTGAACTAGGGAGGGCCCAGCATTTT. The chain has TRBV6-1 and TRBJ1-5; D unresolved. The germline V and J ends were trimmed by 2 bases and 11 bases, with 10 bases remaining between them. CDR1 is MNHNS and CDR2 is SASEGT in the germline V gene. CDR3 length equals 12 residues.

The chain is built from TRBV2 and TRBJ2-3, with 7 bases fitting TRBD1. The germline CDR1 and CDR2 sequences are SNHLY and FYNNEI. Losses at the gene ends were 6 bases for V and 2 bases for J; bases not matched to a gene: 5. This CDR3 region has 14 residues. In DNA, the CDR3 is TGTGCCAGCAGACTCGGACAGGACACAGATACGCAGTATTTT. It specifies CASRLGQDTDTQYF.

The chain carries TRBV7-6 and TRBJ1-5; 11 bases agree with TRBD1. Trimming removed 5 bases from V and 4 bases from J; junction bases left unmatched: 4. The CDR3 contains 15 residues. Per germline, CDR1 SGHVS and CDR2 FNYEAQ. The CDR3 DNA reads TGTGCCAGCAGCGCCGGGACAGGGGGAAATCAGCCCCAGCATTTT. Protein product: CASSAGTGGNQPQHF.

The rearrangement links TRBV30 to TRBJ2-7; 8 bases match TRBD1. From germline, CDR1 is GTSNPN and CDR2 SVGIG (reference sequence). The CDR3 runs to 15 residues. With 3 bases clipped from V and 2 bases from J, the junction kept 9 bases outside the gene matches. The DNA for the CDR3 is TGTGCCTGGAGAAACCCCGGGACAGGAACCTACGAGCAGTACTTC. This translates into CAWRNPGTGTYEQYF. The entire variable domain, with the rest obtained from reference TRBV30 and TRBJ2-7, is as follows: SQTIHQWPATLVQPVGSPLSLECTVEGTSNPNLYWYRQAAGRGLQLLFYSVGIGQISSEVPQNLSASRPQDRQFILSSKKLLLSDSGFYLCAWRNPGTGTYEQYFGPGTRLTVT.

This sequence joins TRBV12-2 and TRBJ2-7; TRBD2 is the table's D call and was not checked against the DNA. TRBV12-2 is a known pseudogene. The CDR3 is made up of 20 amino acids. The chain's CDR3 is CASRLKVLQTSGRLRLKQYF. DNA of the CDR3: TGTGCAAGTCGCTTAAAAGTCCTCCAGACTAGCGGGAGGTTACGGCTCAAGCAGTACTTC.

The CDR3 protein is CASTTSGTYNEQFF. The DNA for the CDR3 is TGTGCCAGTACTACTAGCGGCACTTACAATGAGCAGTTCTTC. The rearrangement links TRBV19 to TRBJ2-1, with 8 bases identical to TRBD2. This CDR3 has 14 amino acids. V was clipped by 7 bases and J by 4 bases; unmatched bases: 6. In germline, CDR1 is LNHDA, CDR2 SQIVND (reference sequence).

The rearrangement joins TRBV18 to TRBJ2-3; tentatively, D is TRBD2 (6 bases). Germline values: CDR1 KGHSH, CDR2 LQKENI. The length of the CDR3 is 19 residues. The V gene lost 1 base and the J gene lost 0 bases, with 20 bases spanning the gap. The CDR3 region has the DNA TGTGCCAGCTCACCACGACGGGTCGCGGGATTTGAGAGCACAGATACGCAGTATTTT. Translated, it gives CASSPRRVAGFESTDTQYF.

The table lists this clone with many counts. This chain links TRBV19 with TRBJ1-3; D unclear. Germline CDR1 reads LNHDA; CDR2 reads SQIVND (reference sequence). Trimming pared 3 bases from V and 0 bases from J, leaving 15 bases between. The CDR3 extends over 17 amino acids. CDR3 DNA: TGTGCCAGTAGTATCGAGGTTCCCAGCCGCTCTGGAAACACCATATATTTT. Amino acids: CASSIEVPSRSGNTIYF.

A few counts support this clone. The chain uses TRBV10-3 and TRBJ1-2; no definite D call. V shed 7 bases and J shed 4 bases, with 10 bases lying between them. CDR3 size: 12 residues. The germline gives CDR1 ENHRY, CDR2 SYGVKD. The CDR3 DNA is TGTGCCATCAATGCAGGATCCTATGGCTACACCTTC. Amino acids: CAINAGSYGYTF.

This clone was picked up a small number of times. The chain combines TRBV7-2 with TRBJ2-7; TRBD1 is a possible D gene (6 bases). CDR1 and CDR2 (germline): SGHTA, FQGNSA. The CDR3 is 16 amino acids. Trimming cost V 1 base and J 3 bases, with 16 bases left between them. The CDR3 loop is CASSLGSTGQVYEQYF. The CDR3 nucleotides are TGTGCCAGCAGCTTAGGTTCGACAGGACAAGTCTACGAGCAGTACTTC.

The chain links TRBV15 to TRBJ2-5, with 7 positions matching TRBD1. Germline CDR1 is LNHNV and CDR2 is YYDKDF (reference sequence). With 8 bases clipped from V and 4 bases from J, the junction kept 7 bases outside the gene matches. CDR3 length: 13 amino acids. The DNA for the CDR3 is TGTGCCACCGAGAGGGGGCTAGGAGAGACCCAGTACTTC. Its protein is CATERGLGETQYF. The whole variable domain, filled in from reference TRBV15 and TRBJ2-5, reads DAMVIQNPRYQVTQFGKPVTLSCSQTLNHNVMYWYQQKSSQAPKLLFHYYDKDFNNEADTPDNFQSRRPNTSFCFLDIRSPGLGDTAMYLCATERGLGETQYFGPGTRLLVL.